The 9 T cell receptor beta chains presented below share a single source sample, sequenced in a study of cytotoxic CD8 clonotypes in ibrutinib-treated CLL. This table comes from immunoSEQ multiplex PCR, and its TCRdb copy is limited to in-frame clones, with some not included. The top ten clones hold over 2% of a sample with around 160,000 clones, 70% to 85% of them seen once. The input for sequencing was PBMCs, taken after 12 months of ibrutinib treatment. All receptors come from a human donor with chronic lymphocytic leukemia.

The chain uses TRBV5-1 and TRBJ2-3, with D perhaps assigned TRBD1 or TRBD2 (5 bases each). The CDR3 has 14 amino acids. CDR1 is SGHRS, CDR2 YFSETQ, per germline. Trimming took 0 bases from V and 1 from J, leaving 6 bases between them. Written as DNA, the CDR3 is TGCGCCAGCAGCTTGGGGGACGGCACAGATACGCAGTATTTT. This sequence encodes CASSLGDGTDTQYF.

To note about this clone: The junction and the germline gene differ at one end; a read error may be behind it. The V gene is TRBV5-4, the J gene TRBJ2-7, with D uncertain. This CDR3 is built from 13 residues. Germline loops: CDR1 SGHNT, CDR2 YYREEE (reference sequence). CDR3 region: CASSRSLDLRPHF. The CDR3 region has the DNA TGTGCCAGCAGCCGGTCGTTGGACCTTCGGCCACACTTC.

The rearrangement joins TRBV5-1 to TRBJ2-3; D is perhaps TRBD1 or TRBD2 (5 bases each). CDR1 is SGHRS, CDR2 YFSETQ, per germline. CDR3 length: 16 amino acids. Trimming stripped 0 bases from V and 0 bases from J, with 11 bases between. The CDR3 loop reads CASSLEGTHSTDTQYF. The CDR3, as DNA: TGCGCCAGCAGCTTGGAAGGGACGCATAGCACAGATACGCAGTATTTT.

In its sample, this clone was seen a few times. The J gene is TRBJ2-2, the V gene TRBV7-2; D is perhaps TRBD2 (6 bases). Germline V lookup: CDR1 SGHTA, CDR2 FQGNSA. CDR3 length: 15 residues. Trimming removed 0 bases at V and 4 bases at J, with 9 bases between. The CDR3 spells CASSLAGGSTGELFF. The CDR3, as DNA: TGTGCCAGCAGCTTAGCCGGGGGATCCACCGGGGAGCTGTTTTTT. Supplemented by reference TRBV7-2 and TRBJ2-2, the full variable domain reads GAGVSQSPSNKVTEKGKDVELRCDPISGHTALYWYRQSLGQGLEFLIYFQGNSAPDKSGLPSDRFSAERTGGSVSTLTIQRTQQEDSAVYLCASSLAGGSTGELFFGEGSRLTVL.

This clone was counted many times. The rearrangement links TRBV28 to TRBJ1-2; 10 nucleotides align to TRBD1. V lost 6 bases and J lost 8; bases outside the gene matches: 9. Looked up from germline, CDR1 is MDHEN and CDR2 is SYDVKM. The CDR3 length is 14 residues. The CDR3 reads CASSPGQGRLGYTF. In nucleotides, the CDR3 is TGTGCCAGCAGCCCGGGACAGGGGAGATTAGGCTACACCTTC.

This clone turned up a few times. CDR3 nucleotide sequence: TGTGCCAGCAGCGCCGAACTTGGGGGACGTGGCGGGGGCTACACCTTC. Its translation: CASSAELGGRGGGYTF. The gene calls are TRBV9 and TRBJ1-2; maybe TRBD1 (5 bases). CDR3 length equals 16 residues. Germline V gives CDR1 SGDLS, CDR2 YYNGEE. V lost 3 bases to trimming and J lost 8 bases, with 23 bases between them.

This sequence joins TRBV7-2 and TRBJ1-2; tentative D call: TRBD1 (6 bases). With 2 bases removed from V and 7 bases from J, the gap between germline ends came to 14 bases. Per the germline V gene, CDR1 is SGHTA and CDR2 is FQGNSA. CDR3 length: 14 residues. The CDR3 DNA reads as TGTGCCAGCAGCTTACAGGGGACCCTGGGTGGCTACACCTTC. Translated: CASSLQGTLGGYTF.

This clone has a single count. The chain joins TRBV19 to TRBJ2-7; D unclear. Trimming removed 3 bases at V and 3 bases at J, with 12 bases between. This CDR3 is built from 14 residues. Germline loops: CDR1 LNHDA, CDR2 SQIVND (reference sequence). As DNA, the CDR3 is TGTGCCAGTAGTATCAAACACACGTACTACGAGCAGTACTTC. It translates to CASSIKHTYYEQYF.

With regard to this clone: The same CDR3 arises from other DNA sequences in this sample as well. The chain recombines TRBV18 with TRBJ2-6; weak D call: TRBD1 (5 bases). CDR1 KGHSH and CDR2 LQKENI come from the germline V gene. The CDR3 has 13 amino acids. The V and J ends lost 11 bases and 3 bases respectively, with 11 bases between them. The chain's CDR3 is CAGRADGANVLTF. The DNA for the CDR3 is TGTGCCGGCAGGGCAGATGGGGCCAACGTCCTGACTTTC.